Listed here are 16 T cell receptor beta chains from one sample, sequenced in a study of T cells in Graves' hyperthyroidism and ophthalmopathy. Researchers took RNA transcripts and amplified the TCR beta CDR3 regions from them. With the HTBI primer set, the TCR CDR3 went through a first round of RT-PCR. TCRdb reanalysed the multiplex PCR reads using MiXCR and keeps one entry per CDR3 protein. The sample includes approximately 400,000 distinct CDR3 sequences, 20% to 30% seen only once; the top ten take 73%. The source material was blood. These receptors were collected from a man aged 45 to 65 with Graves' hyperthyroidism.

This clonotype was observed at least ten times. The rearrangement joins TRBV6-1 to TRBJ2-3; no firm D call. The CDR3 covers 13 residues. CDR1 MNHNS and CDR2 SASEGT come from the germline V gene. The germline V and J ends were trimmed by 10 bases and 4 bases, with 15 bases remaining between them. The CDR3 is CATSRLGSDTQYF. In DNA, the CDR3 is TGTGCCACCTCCCGTTTAGGGTCAGATACGCAGTATTTT.

This clonotype was picked up a small number of times. In DNA form, the CDR3 reads TGTGCCAGCAGCAAGGGACTGCTCTCTGGGGCCAACGTCCTGACTTTC. It translates to CASSKGLLSGANVLTF. The rearrangement uses TRBV7-3 and TRBJ2-6; tentatively, D is TRBD2 (6 bases). V was clipped by 5 bases and J by 0 bases, with 11 bases between them. Germline V gives CDR1 SGHTA, CDR2 FQGTGA. The length of the CDR3 is 16 residues.

The gene calls are TRBV6-2 or TRBV6-3 and TRBJ2-3; TRBD2 agrees at 7 bases. Germline loops: CDR1 MNHEY, CDR2 SVGEGT. The junction had 5 bases not matched to a gene; V was cut back by 5 bases and J by 0 bases. This CDR3 contains 15 residues. The CDR3 bases are TGTGCCAGCAGTACCGTAGCGGGCAGCACAGATACGCAGTATTTT. This translates into CASSTVAGSTDTQYF.

The gene calls are TRBV9 and TRBJ2-3; a weak D match, TRBD1 (6 bases). Trimming shortened V by 0 bases and J by 1 base, and 12 bases separated the two germline ends. This CDR3 spans 16 amino acids. The V gene's germline CDR1 is SGDLS and CDR2 YYNGEE. The CDR3 sequence: CASSVEGGDRTDTQYF. The CDR3 nucleotides read TGTGCCAGCAGCGTAGAAGGGGGAGATCGCACAGATACGCAGTATTTT.

Turning to this clonotype: A much larger clonotype is one base distant, so this may be a read error. The V call is TRBV11-2, the J call TRBJ1-2; weak D call: TRBD1 (5 bases). Looked up from germline, CDR1 is SGHAT and CDR2 is FQNNGV. The CDR3 loop spans 15 amino acids. The CDR3 region is CAGSLEAGNNYGYTF. The CDR3 DNA follows: TGTGCCGGCAGCTTAGAGGCAGGGAATAACTATGGCTACACCTTC.

This clonotype has a handful of counts. The V gene is TRBV6-1, the J gene TRBJ2-2; 8 bases line up with TRBD2. The CDR3 spans 16 residues. Germline values: CDR1 MNHNS, CDR2 SASEGT. Trimming took 6 bases from V and 6 from J; bases not matched to a gene: 12. The CDR3 nucleotides read TGTGCCAGCAGCCAAACTAGCGGACCTGGAGCCGGGGAGCTGTTTTTT. Protein: CASSQTSGPGAGELFF.

This clonotype was counted a few times. This chain uses TRBV20-1 with TRBJ2-7; 7 nucleotides agree with TRBD1. Per the germline V gene, CDR1 is DFQATT and CDR2 is SNEGSKA (reference sequence). J gave up 3 bases and V 3 bases, and 11 bases lay outside the gene matches. CDR3 length: 15 residues. CDR3 in amino acids: CSASPTQGKNYEQYF. The CDR3 region has the DNA TGCAGTGCTAGCCCTACACAGGGGAAAAACTACGAGCAGTACTTC.

The chain uses TRBV5-1 and TRBJ2-1; the D gene is possibly TRBD2 (6 bases). Germline CDR1 is SGHRS and CDR2 is YFSETQ. V lost 1 base and J 2 bases, leaving 13 bases between the germline ends. The CDR3 is made up of 16 amino acids. CDR3 bases: TGCGCCAGCAGCTTGATCGGCGGGATGACCTACAATGAGCAGTTCTTC. Its translation: CASSLIGGMTYNEQFF.

This chain joins TRBV5-1 and TRBJ2-3, with TRBD1 as a possible D gene (6 bases). Germline CDR1 is SGHRS and CDR2 is YFSETQ. Trimming pared 3 bases from V and 5 bases from J, leaving 16 bases between. The CDR3 loop spans 15 amino acids. CDR3 loop: CASSSDRPDGDTQYF. CDR3 nucleotides: TGCGCCAGCAGCTCAGACAGGCCCGACGGAGATACGCAGTATTTT.

In this sample, this clonotype turned up many times. V usage is TRBV11-3 and J usage is TRBJ2-1; D is perhaps TRBD2 (7 bases). Germline-derived CDR1 and CDR2 are SGHNT and YENEEA. V shed 5 bases and J shed 3 bases, with 14 bases lying between them. The CDR3 length is 15 residues. CDR3 sequence: CASSRGDTYYNEQFF. CDR3 coding DNA: TGTGCCAGCAGCCGGGGGGACACCTACTACAATGAGCAGTTCTTC. Full variable domain (rest looked up from reference TRBV11-3 and TRBJ2-1): EAGVVQSPRYKIIEKKQPVAFWCNPISGHNTLYWYLQNLGQGPELLIRYENEEAVDDSQLPKDRFSAERLKGVDSTLKIQPAELGDSAVYLCASSRGDTYYNEQFFGPGTRLTVL.

The chain combines TRBV11-1 with TRBJ2-7; TRBD1 agrees at 7 bases. J lost 5 bases, V lost 3 bases, and 13 bases had no gene match. There are 16 residues in the CDR3. The V gene's germline CDR1 is SGHAT and CDR2 FQDESV (reference sequence). The CDR3 nucleotides are TGTGCCAGCAGCTTTACCGAGACAGGGAACCTCGACGAGCAGTACTTC. It specifies CASSFTETGNLDEQYF.

The table lists this clonotype with a few counts. The rearrangement links TRBV28 to TRBJ1-6; D uncertain. Trimming stripped 2 bases from V and 14 bases from J, with 19 bases between. Germline lookup yields CDR1 MDHEN and CDR2 SYDVKM. This CDR3 spans 15 amino acids. CDR3 coding DNA: TGTGCCAGCAGTTTAGGTCCGGGCAGCCTCGGAGCCCTCCACTTT. Translation: CASSLGPGSLGALHF.

There are a few counts of this clonotype. This sequence joins TRBV3-1 and TRBJ1-2; perhaps TRBD1 as D (5 bases). The CDR3 is 16 residues long. In germline, CDR1 is LGHDT, CDR2 YNNKEL (reference sequence). Trimming left V 1 base short and J 8 bases short, with 20 bases between. CDR3 sequence: CASSQGAWGRGPGYTF. Here the CDR3 DNA reads TGTGCCAGCAGCCAAGGAGCGTGGGGGAGAGGACCCGGCTACACCTTC.

The gene calls are TRBV10-3 and TRBJ2-4, with D possibly TRBD1 on 6 matching bases. Trimming left V 0 bases short and J 1 base short, with 10 bases between. The CDR3 is made up of 16 amino acids. Germline V gene lookup returns CDR1 ENHRY and CDR2 SYGVKD. The CDR3: CAISESTQGAKNIQYF. CDR3 in DNA: TGTGCCATCAGTGAGTCGACGCAGGGGGCCAAAAACATTCAGTACTTC.

The rearrangement uses TRBV7-9 and TRBJ2-5, with D perhaps assigned TRBD1 or TRBD2 (5 bases each). CDR1 is SEHNR and CDR2 is FQNEAQ in the germline V gene (reference sequence). This CDR3 is built from 16 residues. V dropped 5 bases and J dropped 0 bases, with 16 bases sitting between them. This CDR3 reads CASSLYGASYQETQYF. The CDR3, as DNA: TGTGCCAGCAGCCTCTATGGGGCTAGCTACCAAGAGACCCAGTACTTC.

This clonotype was picked up many times. The chain recombines TRBV11-3 with TRBJ2-3; D might be TRBD1 (6 bases). The ends were cut back, 1 base at V and 2 bases at J, with 13 bases in the middle. CDR1 and CDR2 from the germline V gene are SGHNT and YENEEA. This CDR3 contains 16 residues. Here the CDR3 reads CASSLGNRDDTDTQYF. The CDR3 DNA reads as TGTGCCAGCAGCTTAGGAAACAGGGATGACACAGATACGCAGTATTTT.